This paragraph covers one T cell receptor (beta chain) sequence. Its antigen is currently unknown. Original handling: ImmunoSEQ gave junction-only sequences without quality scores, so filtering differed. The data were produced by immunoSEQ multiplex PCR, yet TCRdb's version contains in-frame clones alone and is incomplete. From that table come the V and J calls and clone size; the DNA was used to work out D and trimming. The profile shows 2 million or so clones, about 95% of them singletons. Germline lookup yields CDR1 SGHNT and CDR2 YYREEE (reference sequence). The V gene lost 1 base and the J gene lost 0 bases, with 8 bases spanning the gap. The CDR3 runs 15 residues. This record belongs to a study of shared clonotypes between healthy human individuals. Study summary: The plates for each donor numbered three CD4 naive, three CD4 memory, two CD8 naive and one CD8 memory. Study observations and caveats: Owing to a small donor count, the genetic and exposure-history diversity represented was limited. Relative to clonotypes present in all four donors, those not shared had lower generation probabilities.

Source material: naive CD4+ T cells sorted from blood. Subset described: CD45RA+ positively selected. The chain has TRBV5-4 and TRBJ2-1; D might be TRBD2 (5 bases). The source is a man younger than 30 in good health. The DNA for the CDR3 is TGTGCCAGCAGCTTGTACGAGGGCTCCTACAATGAGCAGTTCTTC. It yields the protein CASSLYEGSYNEQFF. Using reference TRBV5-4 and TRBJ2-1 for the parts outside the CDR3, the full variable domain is ETGVTQSPTHLIKTRGQQVTLRCSSQSGHNTVSWYQQALGQGPQFIFQYYREEENGRGNFPPRFSGLQFPNYSSELNVNALELDDSALYLCASSLYEGSYNEQFFGPGTRLTVL.